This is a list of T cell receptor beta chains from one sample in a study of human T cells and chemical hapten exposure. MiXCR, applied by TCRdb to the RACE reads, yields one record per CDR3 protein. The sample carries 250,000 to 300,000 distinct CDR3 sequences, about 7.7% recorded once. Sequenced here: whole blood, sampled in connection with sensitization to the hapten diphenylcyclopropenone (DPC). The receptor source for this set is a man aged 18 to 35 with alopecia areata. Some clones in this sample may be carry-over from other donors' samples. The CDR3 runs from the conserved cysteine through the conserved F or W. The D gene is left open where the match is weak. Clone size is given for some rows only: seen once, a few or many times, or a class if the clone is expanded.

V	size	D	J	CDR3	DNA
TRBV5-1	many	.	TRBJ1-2	CASSLDRANYGYTF	TGCGCCAGCAGCTTGGACAGGGCTAACTATGGCTACACCTTC
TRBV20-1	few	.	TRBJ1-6	CSADEAGRNSPLHF	TGCAGTGCTGACGAGGCGGGCAGAAATTCACCCCTCCACTTT
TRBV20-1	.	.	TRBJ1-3	CSASEGGNTIYF	TGCAGTGCTAGTGAAGGGGGAAACACCATATATTTT
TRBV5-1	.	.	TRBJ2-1	CASSRRTLTGAYNEQFF	TGCGCCAGCAGCCGTCGGACCCTTACAGGTGCATACAATGAGCAGTTCTTC
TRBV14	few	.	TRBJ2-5	CASSPIGGRGETQYF	TGTGCCAGCAGCCCTATCGGGGGCAGGGGAGAGACCCAGTACTTC
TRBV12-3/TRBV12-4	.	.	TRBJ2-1	CATRSAVSYNEQFF	TGTGCCACCAGGTCGGCAGTCTCCTACAATGAGCAGTTCTTC
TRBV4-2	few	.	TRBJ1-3	CASSHPPRGREWNTIYF	TGTGCCAGCAGCCACCCCCCGCGGGGCAGGGAGTGGAACACCATATATTTT
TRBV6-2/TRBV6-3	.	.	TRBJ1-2	CASSSTANYGYTF	TGTGCCAGCAGCTCGACGGCTAACTATGGCTACACCTTC
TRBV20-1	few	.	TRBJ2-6	CSAQGIGLWQSGANVLTF	TGCAGTGCTCAAGGGATTGGGCTTTGGCAATCTGGGGCCAACGTCCTGACTTTC
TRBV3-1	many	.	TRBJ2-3	CASSPFSGSSTDTQYF	TGTGCCAGCAGCCCATTTAGCGGTTCTAGCACAGATACGCAGTATTTT
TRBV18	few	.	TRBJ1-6	CASSGKKSSYNSPLHF	TGTGCCAGCTCGGGGAAAAAGAGCTCCTATAATTCACCCCTCCACTTT
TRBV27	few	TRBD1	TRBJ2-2	CASRNRDRDTGELFF	TGTGCCAGCAGAAACCGGGACAGGGACACCGGGGAGCTGTTTTTT
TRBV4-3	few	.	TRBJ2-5	CASSQARDSQETQYF	TGCGCCAGCAGCCAAGCGAGGGACTCCCAAGAGACCCAGTACTTC
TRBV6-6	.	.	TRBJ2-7	CASSYSGARSYEQYF	TGTGCCAGCAGTTACTCGGGGGCGAGGAGCTACGAGCAGTACTTC
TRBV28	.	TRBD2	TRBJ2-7	CASRTSGRVAYEQYF	TGTGCCAGCAGAACCTCTGGGAGGGTTGCCTACGAGCAGTACTTC
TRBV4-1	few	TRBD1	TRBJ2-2	CASKEGQGVTGELFF	TGCGCCAGCAAGGAAGGACAGGGGGTCACCGGGGAGCTGTTTTTT
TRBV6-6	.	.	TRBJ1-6	CASRRQVYSPLHF	TGTGCCAGCCGTAGACAGGTGTATTCACCCCTCCACTTT
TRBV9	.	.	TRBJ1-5	CASSVGEGGSNQPQHF	TGTGCCAGCAGCGTAGGTGAGGGCGGGAGCAATCAGCCCCAGCATTTT
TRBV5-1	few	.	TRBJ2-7	CASSPVQVSYEQYF	TGCGCCAGCAGCCCAGTTCAGGTATCCTACGAGCAGTACTTC
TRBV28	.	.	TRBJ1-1	CASSLSYEAFF	TGTGCCAGCAGTTTGAGTTATGAAGCTTTCTTT
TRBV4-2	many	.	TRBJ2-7	CASRQNLGQLGDEQYF	TGTGCCAGCAGACAAAATCTCGGACAGCTAGGCGACGAGCAGTACTTC
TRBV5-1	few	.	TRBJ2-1	CASSWSWGLSNEQFF	TGCGCCAGCAGCTGGAGCTGGGGGTTGAGCAATGAGCAGTTCTTC
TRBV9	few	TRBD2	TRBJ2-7	CASSVSSGDYEQYF	TGTGCCAGCAGCGTATCTAGCGGGGACTACGAGCAGTACTTC
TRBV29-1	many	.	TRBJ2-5	CSVRDLGTETQYF	TGCAGTGTACGGGACCTTGGTACGGAGACCCAGTACTTC
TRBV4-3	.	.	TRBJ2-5	CASSDKMSGPRETQYF	TGCGCCAGCAGCGATAAGATGTCAGGCCCCAGAGAGACCCAGTACTTC
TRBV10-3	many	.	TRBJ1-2	CAISEGENYGYTF	TGTGCCATCAGTGAAGGAGAAAACTATGGCTACACCTTC
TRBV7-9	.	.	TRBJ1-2	CASSLSPDTYGYTF	TGTGCCAGCAGCTTGTCCCCGGACACCTATGGCTACACCTTC
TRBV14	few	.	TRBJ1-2	CASSPLRGSNYGYTF	TGTGCCAGCAGCCCCTTGAGGGGGTCGAACTATGGCTACACCTTC
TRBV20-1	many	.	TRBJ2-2	CSAREAPTNTGELFF	TGCAGTGCTAGGGAGGCACCGACGAACACCGGGGAGCTGTTTTTT
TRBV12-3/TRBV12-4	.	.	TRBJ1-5	CASSLNRGNQPQHF	TGTGCCAGCAGTTTAAACAGGGGCAATCAGCCCCAGCATTTT
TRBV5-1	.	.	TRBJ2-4	CASSLEEAKNIQYF	TGCGCCAGCAGCTTGGAGGAAGCCAAAAACATTCAGTACTTC